What follows is one TCR beta chain and its context. Its antigen remains unknown. The data were taken from a study of glioma-infiltrating T cells after dendritic cell vaccination. Study conclusions and caveats: Higher pretreatment TIL content predicted longer progression-free time and survival.

Specified time point: after dendritic cell vaccination, including at tumor progression/relapse. V lost 6 bases to trimming and J lost 8 bases; unmatched junction nucleotides: 20. Germline CDR1 and CDR2: MDHEN and SYDVKM. The CDR3 sequence is 17 residues long. The assay was immunoSEQ multiplex PCR, and TCRdb's table has in-frame clones only and misses some. The sample shows around 83,000 clones, about 85% of them seen only once. The origin of this receptor is a human donor with glioblastoma. The specimen comprised blood, sampled after dendritic cell vaccination. The chain couples TRBV28 to TRBJ2-5; 8 bases fit TRBD1. The CDR3 DNA reads TGTGCCAGCAGCCTATCAGGGGACAGGCATCTTTTTATTACCCAGTACTTC. Translated, it gives CASSLSGDRHLFITQYF.